The 27 T cell receptor beta chains in this list originate from one sample, sequenced in a study of molecular identifiers for immune sequencing clone quantification (dated by TCRdb to about 2018). Libraries were constructed by PCR. The listed sequencing device is NextSeq 500. TCRdb cleaned the public reads at Q25 with fastp, built clones with MiXCR and kept in-frame beta chains. CDR3 protein duplicates are merged, each entry listing the most common genes and DNA. Within this sample are about 330,000 distinct CDR3 sequences, with 24% of them counted one time only. The ten largest clones take up around 0.76% of the sample. The sample taken for sequencing was naive CD8+ T cells from blood, with Jurkat cell RNA spiked in. The cell subset or site label on this specimen signifies: FACS-sorted CD8+CD4-CCR7+CD45RA+ naive T cells. Receptors originate from a human donor in good health. Some libraries in this study had Jurkat cell RNA spiked in.

This clonotype has ten or more counts. The chain has TRBV25-1 and TRBJ1-1; TRBD1 is a possible D gene (5 bases). The V end lost 3 bases, the J end lost 3 bases, and 8 bases lay between the germline ends. The length of the CDR3 is 13 residues. CDR1 is MGHDK, CDR2 SYGVNS, per germline. In DNA form, the CDR3 reads TGTGCCAGCAGTGACGGGGGGTACACTGAAGCTTTCTTT. The encoded protein is CASSDGGYTEAFF. Looking up the rest from reference TRBV25-1 and TRBJ1-1 gives the full variable domain: EADIYQTPRYLVIGTGKKITLECSQTMGHDKMYWYQQDPGMELHLIHYSYGVNSTEKGDLSSESTVSRIRTEHFPLTLESARPSHTSQYLCASSDGGYTEAFFGQGTRLTVV.

This clonotype was recorded at least ten times. J is TRBJ1-1 and V is TRBV5-8, with TRBD1 as a possible D gene (6 bases). The V end was cut by 8 bases, the J end by 0 bases, with 14 bases between. Germline V gene sequence: CDR1 SGHTS, CDR2 YDEGEE. The CDR3 is made up of 14 amino acids. Here the CDR3 DNA reads TGTGCCAGGGCCGGGGGCCGCATGAACACTGAAGCTTTCTTT. Its protein is CARAGGRMNTEAFF.

This clonotype was seen just once. A much larger clone sits a single nucleotide away, making a read error possible. The rearrangement links TRBV2 to TRBJ1-2; D gene unclear. Per the germline V gene, CDR1 is SNHLY and CDR2 is FYNNEI. CDR3 length equals 14 residues. V lost 6 bases to trimming and J lost 2 bases, with 13 bases between them. CDR3 sequence (DNA): TGTGCCAGCAGACCCGTCGCACAGAACTATGGCTACACCTTC. Its translation: CASRPVAQNYGYTF.

This clonotype was seen at least ten times. The chain uses TRBV20-1 and TRBJ1-2; D gene uncertain. Germline lookup yields CDR1 DFQATT and CDR2 SNEGSKA (reference sequence). V lost 0 bases and J lost 0, with 11 bases in between. The CDR3 runs to 15 residues. The CDR3 bases are TGCAGTGCTAGAGATCCGCCCAGGTCTAACTATGGCTACACCTTC. This sequence encodes CSARDPPRSNYGYTF.

This clonotype came up a few times. This chain links TRBV7-3 with TRBJ2-3; tentatively, D is TRBD2 (6 bases). CDR1 is SGHTA and CDR2 is FQGTGA in the germline V gene. The CDR3 runs to 14 residues. V lost 5 bases and J 6 bases, leaving 15 bases between the germline ends. The CDR3: CASSLNGGSDTQYF. In DNA form, the CDR3 reads TGTGCCAGCAGCCTCAATGGGGGGTCCGATACGCAGTATTTT.

Concerning this clonotype: A clone one base away is much larger, so this may be a read error. The chain recombines TRBV20-1 with TRBJ1-1; the D gene is possibly TRBD1 (5 bases). The length of the CDR3 is 14 residues. Trimming removed 1 base from V and 4 bases from J, with 13 bases in between. CDR1 is DFQATT and CDR2 is SNEGSKA in the germline V gene (reference sequence). The CDR3 sequence is CSARAGRMITEAFF. The CDR3 coding sequence is TGCAGTGCTAGAGCAGGGAGAATGATCACTGAAGCTTTCTTT.

Of note for this clonotype: This clone may be a read error of a much larger clone one base away. J is TRBJ2-5 and V is TRBV7-2; D gene uncertain. Trimming removed 6 bases from V and 1 base from J, with 15 bases in between. The length of the CDR3 is 15 residues. Looked up from germline, CDR1 is SGHTA and CDR2 is FQGNSA. CDR3 sequence: CASRESPRAQETQYF. DNA for the CDR3: TGTGCCAGCAGGGAGTCTCCCCGGGCCCAAGAGACCCAGTACTTC.

At least ten counts were recorded for this clonotype. The chain's CDR3 is CASMGVSYEQYF. CDR3 nucleotides: TGTGCCAGCATGGGAGTAAGCTACGAGCAGTACTTC. The chain joins TRBV27 to TRBJ2-7, with D perhaps TRBD2 (5 bases). Germline loops: CDR1 MNHEY, CDR2 SMNVEV (reference sequence). This CDR3 contains 12 residues. The ends were cut back, 7 bases at V and 3 bases at J, with 10 bases in the middle.

The gene calls are TRBV12-3 or TRBV12-4 and TRBJ2-6; 7 bases are a match to TRBD1. With V trimmed by 0 bases and J by 0 bases, 8 bases remained unmatched. The CDR3 loop spans 19 amino acids. This chain's CDR3 is CASSLALGTESSGANVLTF. The CDR3 nucleotides read TGTGCCAGCAGTTTAGCGCTAGGGACAGAGAGCTCTGGGGCCAACGTCCTGACTTTC.

Remarks on this clonotype: A clone one base away is much larger, so this may be a read error. The genes are TRBV7-8 and TRBJ2-5, with 11 bases identical to TRBD2. Losses at the gene ends were 4 bases for V and 5 bases for J; bases not matched to a gene: 9. Germline V gene lookup returns CDR1 SGHVS and CDR2 FQNEAQ. The CDR3 runs to 16 residues. CDR3 in DNA: TGTGCCAGCAGCTCATCTAGCGGGGGGCCCGAGGAGACCCAGTACTTC. It encodes CASSSSSGGPEETQYF.

This clonotype was found many times. This rearrangement joins TRBV6-6 to TRBJ1-5, with a weak D call TRBD1 (5 bases). Germline CDR1 reads MNHNY; CDR2 reads SVGAGI (reference sequence). V was clipped by 5 bases and J by 0 bases, with 14 bases between them. This CDR3 has 16 amino acids. CDR3 in amino acids: CASSPGRGLSNQPQHF. CDR3 sequence (DNA): TGTGCCAGCAGTCCGGGGAGGGGTCTTAGCAATCAGCCCCAGCATTTT.

About this clonotype itself: Relative to the germline gene, one junction end is altered; a read error may explain this. This rearrangement joins TRBV4-3 to TRBJ1-1; D not resolved. CDR3 length: 13 amino acids. The V gene's germline CDR1 is LGHNA and CDR2 YSLEER. CDR3 loop: CASSQVVSTEALF. CDR3 DNA sequence: TGCGCCAGCAGCCAAGTAGTATCAACTGAAGCTCTCTTT.

This clonotype was counted a few times. The chain has TRBV12-3 or TRBV12-4 and TRBJ2-5, with TRBD2 identical over 9 bases. The V segment lost 6 bases and the J segment 0 bases; nucleotides outside the gene matches: 17. The CDR3 runs 19 residues. CDR3 loop: CASSSNDPGAGGYQETQYF. The DNA for the CDR3 is TGTGCCAGCAGCTCGAATGACCCTGGGGCGGGAGGGTACCAAGAGACCCAGTACTTC.

The gene calls are TRBV10-3 and TRBJ2-3; D possibly corresponds to TRBD2 (6 bases). Germline V lookup: CDR1 ENHRY, CDR2 SYGVKD. This CDR3 is 14 amino acids long. With 6 bases removed from V and 3 bases from J, the gap between germline ends came to 13 bases. CDR3 residues: CAIRPSAGTDTQYF. The CDR3 DNA reads as TGTGCCATCAGGCCTAGCGCCGGAACAGATACGCAGTATTTT.

The chain combines TRBV12-3 or TRBV12-4 with TRBJ2-1; D gene uncertain. V dropped 6 bases and J dropped 8 bases, with 14 bases sitting between them. The CDR3 consists of 13 residues. Written as DNA, the CDR3 is TGTGCCAGCAGCCCCCCCGGAGCAGATGAGCAGTTCTTC. Protein product: CASSPPGADEQFF.

The V call is TRBV3-1, the J call TRBJ2-5, with 11 bases matching TRBD2. From germline, CDR1 is LGHDT and CDR2 YNNKEL (reference sequence). The length of the CDR3 is 17 residues. Trimming cost V 2 bases and J 2 bases; bases outside gene matches: 7. The CDR3 sequence: CASSQSLAGARQETQYF. CDR3 DNA: TGTGCCAGCAGCCAATCACTAGCGGGGGCCAGACAAGAGACCCAGTACTTC.

This clonotype was counted at least ten times. CDR3 sequence: CASSLAWQGVTDTQYF. The CDR3 DNA follows: TGTGCCAGCAGCTTGGCGTGGCAGGGTGTCACAGATACGCAGTATTTT. This rearrangement joins TRBV5-4 to TRBJ2-3; perhaps TRBD1 as D (5 bases). Germline V gene lookup returns CDR1 SGHNT and CDR2 YYREEE (reference sequence). Trimming pared 0 bases from V and 2 bases from J, leaving 13 bases between. The length of the CDR3 is 16 residues. The full variable domain, its missing parts supplied by reference TRBV5-4 and TRBJ2-3, is ETGVTQSPTHLIKTRGQQVTLRCSSQSGHNTVSWYQQALGQGPQFIFQYYREEENGRGNFPPRFSGLQFPNYSSELNVNALELDDSALYLCASSLAWQGVTDTQYFGPGTRLTVL.

The sample holds a few counts of this clonotype. The gene calls are TRBV2 and TRBJ1-2; TRBD1 matches at 8 bases. J was trimmed by 5 bases and V by 4 bases; bases with no gene match: 9. The germline V gene encodes CDR1 SNHLY and CDR2 FYNNEI. The length of the CDR3 is 15 residues. The CDR3 DNA reads TGTGCCAGCAGTGTTGGGCAGGGGGCTTCTTATGGCTACACCTTC. This codes for CASSVGQGASYGYTF.

This chain links TRBV4-3 with TRBJ2-7; 11 bases match TRBD1. CDR1 LGHNA and CDR2 YSLEER come from the germline V gene. J gave up 6 bases and V 4 bases, and 8 bases lay outside the gene matches. The CDR3 has 15 residues. This CDR3 reads CASSLWTGGGVEQYF. Here the CDR3 DNA reads TGCGCCAGCAGCCTTTGGACAGGGGGCGGTGTCGAGCAGTACTTC.

This clonotype has a count of ten or more. This chain links TRBV14 with TRBJ2-3; D unclear. Germline assignment: CDR1 SGHDN and CDR2 FVKESK. V lost 2 bases and J 5 bases, leaving 5 bases between the germline ends. The CDR3 has 12 residues. The CDR3, as DNA: TGTGCCAGCAGCCAACTGTTAGATACGCAGTATTTT. Protein sequence: CASSQLLDTQYF.

This clonotype has only a few counts. J is TRBJ2-7 and V is TRBV20-1, with 11 bases identical to TRBD2. The CDR3 runs 14 residues. CDR1 is DFQATT, CDR2 SNEGSKA, per germline (reference sequence). V lost 1 base, J lost 7 bases, and 6 bases stayed unmatched. The CDR3 loop is CSARGLAGYGEQYF. The CDR3 DNA is TGCAGTGCTAGAGGACTAGCGGGATATGGGGAGCAGTACTTC.

This chain links TRBV4-1 with TRBJ1-1; D remains unclear. Per germline, CDR1 MGHRA and CDR2 YSYEKL. Trimming left V 0 bases short and J 6 bases short, with 14 bases between. This CDR3 is built from 15 residues. This CDR3 reads CASSQDQAVLAEAFF. CDR3 coding DNA: TGCGCCAGCAGCCAAGATCAAGCGGTGTTGGCTGAAGCTTTCTTT.

The chain uses TRBV3-1 and TRBJ1-1; D not resolved. V lost 0 bases to trimming and J lost 0 bases, with 11 bases between them. The germline CDR1 and CDR2 sequences are LGHDT and YNNKEL (reference sequence). This CDR3 has 16 residues. Here the CDR3 reads CASSQERVLVNTEAFF. Here the CDR3 DNA reads TGTGCCAGCAGCCAAGAAAGAGTGTTAGTGAACACTGAAGCTTTCTTT.

Comments on this clonotype: An end of the junction differs from the germline gene, which may be a read error. This chain links TRBV18 with TRBJ2-2, with D unresolved. Germline V gene lookup returns CDR1 KGHSH and CDR2 LQKENI. The CDR3 runs 12 residues. The chain's CDR3 is CARSPNTGELFF. As DNA, the CDR3 is TGTGCCAGATCACCTAACACCGGGGAGCTGTTTTTT.

This clonotype was picked up a small number of times. The V call is TRBV4-3, the J call TRBJ2-7; D is possibly TRBD2 (7 bases). CDR1 is LGHNA, CDR2 YSLEER, per germline. The V and J ends lost 4 bases and 2 bases respectively, with 18 bases between them. This CDR3 contains 16 residues. The CDR3: CASSPVGRGAPYEQYF. The CDR3 DNA follows: TGCGCCAGCAGCCCCGTCGGCCGGGGGGCACCCTACGAGCAGTACTTC.

The rearrangement joins TRBV5-3 to TRBJ2-4; D perhaps matches TRBD2 (7 bases). TRBV5-3 is known as an ORF, though its function is uncertain. Between the trimmed V and J ends, which lost 6 bases and 9 bases, there was a span of 25 bases. The CDR3 runs 16 residues. The CDR3 bases are TGTGCCAGAATCCGGACGGGGGGCCGCCCGGCTGGCATTCAGTACTTC. This sequence encodes CARIRTGGRPAGIQYF.

This clonotype was detected a few times. This chain connects TRBV12-3 or TRBV12-4 to TRBJ2-1; possibly TRBD2 for D (5 bases). This CDR3 contains 15 residues. Trimming took 4 bases from V and 6 from J, leaving 16 bases between them. CDR3 region: CASSYLASSANEQFF. The DNA of the CDR3 is TGTGCCAGCAGTTATCTAGCCAGCTCTGCCAATGAGCAGTTCTTC.